Detailed here is one T cell receptor beta chain. Its antigen is unidentified. The data were taken from a study of Ad26.COV2.S vaccination and SARS-CoV-2 variants. Study summary: The donor was enrolled in the Ad26.COV2.S arm of the COV1001 trial. Intramuscular Ad26.COV2.S at 5x10^10 or 1x10^11 viral particles.

Findings and caveats of the study: Measures of TCR breadth and depth may have fallen short of total T cell responses.

Sample treatment: over 15 received Ad26.COV2.S at low or high dose, single or two shots; several received placebo; per-sample allocation not given. Sample collection was performed on day 63 after the first vaccine or placebo injection. An 18-55-year-old adult in Boston served as donor. Method: immunoSEQ multiplex PCR; TCRdb's copy keeps in-frame clones and lacks some. The sample lists 500,000 or so clones, around 90% occurring once. Unmatched junction bases numbered 6, after V lost 4 bases and J lost 3 bases. The CDR3 contains 15 residues. Germline CDR1 reads SGHTA; CDR2 reads FQGNSA. This TCR was recovered from a person aged 18 to 65 who received the Ad26.COV2.S COVID-19 vaccine or a placebo. The chain recombines TRBV7-2 with TRBJ2-7, with 10 bases matching TRBD1. This specimen was peripheral blood, taken in a trial of Ad26.COV2.S vaccine versus placebo. The CDR3 region has the DNA TGTGCCAGCAGCTGGACAGGGGGGCTGTTCTACGAGCAGTACTTC. Its translation is CASSWTGGLFYEQYF.